Here is one T cell receptor beta chain with its context. Its specificity is not known. The data belong to a study of OX40 agonist ivuxolimab in advanced cancers. About the study: Patients were dosed with the agonistic anti-OX40 (CD134) antibody ivuxolimab. Three patients showed partial responses: one hepatocellular carcinoma and two cutaneous melanoma cases.

The study's findings and limits: At doses 0.1 to 3.0 mg/kg, CD4+ and CD8+ clones expanded.

Produced via immunoSEQ multiplex PCR; TCRdb's table is partial and in-frame only. The data hold 40,000 to 50,000 clones, with around 92% observed a single time. The V and J ends lost 4 bases and 3 bases, in that order; junction bases with no gene match: 4. Germline V gene data show CDR1 as SGHTA and CDR2 as FQGNSA. The CDR3 totals 15 residues. The sequences come from CD4+ or CD8+ T cells sorted from blood, collected in a trial of the OX40 agonist ivuxolimab. The chain links TRBV7-2 to TRBJ2-7; 12 bases are a match to TRBD2. The origin of this receptor is an adult with an advanced solid tumor such as melanoma, head and neck, liver or kidney cancer. The CDR3 loop is CASSSGLAGVYEQYF. Here the CDR3 DNA reads TGTGCCAGCAGCTCGGGACTAGCGGGTGTCTACGAGCAGTACTTC.